This T cell receptor beta chain was captured by sequencing in a study of T cells after yellow fever vaccination. The V gene lost 3 bases and the J gene lost 0 bases, with 8 bases spanning the gap. Germline CDR1 reads SGHTA; CDR2 reads FQGNSA. The CDR3 totals 15 residues. The study, taken as a whole, reports: Abundant contaminating clonotypes from the bulk population could appear in FACS-sorted repertoires. It was a small share of clonotypes that appeared in both CD4 and CD8 compartments. Secondary responses were weaker yet peaked faster, day 5 versus 15.

This clonotype occurred a few times. The antigen is unknown. A process of 5'RACE template switching, which added a universal primer site and UMIs, was used to make TCR cDNA. TCRdb itself ran the 5' RACE reads through MiXCR, one entry per CDR3 protein. The table includes more than 95,000 distinct CDR3 sequences, approximately 16% detected once. The sequences come from CD8+ T cells sorted from PBMCs, collected 5 days after the yellow fever booster vaccination. The chain couples TRBV7-2 to TRBJ1-4; D unresolved. The TCR sequence derives from a man aged 18-30 years who received the YFV17D yellow fever vaccine. The DNA of the CDR3 is TGTGCCAGCAGCTTTCGGAGGGCAACTAATGAAAAACTGTTTTTT. Its translation: CASSFRRATNEKLFF.